This TCR beta chain was profiled in a study of cytotoxic CD8 clonotypes in ibrutinib-treated CLL. Looking at the study overall: Among patients, around 25 responded partially and 2 completely; approximately 15 then stayed remitted and some twelve progressed after median about 68 months.

From cryopreserved PBMCs came around 2 micrograms of genomic DNA used for TCR beta libraries. The protocol was immunoSEQ multiplex PCR, while the TCRdb copy is restricted to in-frame clones and leaves out a portion. The repertoire holds approximately 190,000 clones, with roughly three quarters as singletons. V was trimmed by 1 base and J by 0 bases, leaving 10 bases between them. This CDR3 is 16 amino acids long. CDR1 SNHLY and CDR2 FYNNEI come from the germline V gene. The V call is TRBV2, the J call TRBJ1-5; maybe TRBD1 (5 bases). This receptor was obtained from a human donor with chronic lymphocytic leukemia. Sample: PBMCs, taken after 12 months of ibrutinib treatment. The CDR3: CASSEEGLVSNQPQHF. CDR3 nucleotide sequence: TGTGCCAGCAGTGAAGAGGGGCTGGTTAGCAATCAGCCCCAGCATTTT.